This TCR beta chain was sequenced during a study of persistence of HIV-infected CD4 T cells. Study summary: Anti-CD3/anti-CD28 stimulation activated a higher proportion of cells than antigen stimulation, with lower memory fraction. Whole-study findings and limits: The rare CMV-responding cells with HIV-1 proviruses were not separately TCR-sequenced.

Germline lookup yields CDR1 SGHNT and CDR2 YYREEE (reference sequence). With V trimmed by 4 bases and J by 0 bases, 4 bases remained unmatched. This CDR3 comprises 14 residues. This nonspecific control used anti-CD3/anti-CD28 bead stimulation of CD4+ T cells. Responding CD4+ T cells were sorted by upregulation of both CD40 ligand and CD69. CD8-depleted PBMCs were stimulated 15 to 20 hours with anti-CD28/CD49d costimulation, CD40-blocking antibody and enfuvirtide. The libraries were made with immunoSEQ version 4 in survey mode. The repertoire was sequenced with immunoSEQ multiplex PCR; TCRdb's copy has only in-frame clones and lacks some. The repertoire holds 37,000 or so clones, roughly 89% seen once, with roughly 1.3% in the top ten. In regard to this clone: Its antigen is unknown.

The starting material was CD4+ T cells sorted from PBMCs after approximately 19-hour stimulation, obtained from a patient who received antiretroviral therapy. The J gene is TRBJ2-7, the V gene TRBV5-4; 7 positions match TRBD2. This clonotype originated in an adult man with HIV who was CMV-seropositive. CDR3 nucleotides: TGTGCCAGCAGCCTTAGCGGGCCCTCCTACGAGCAGTACTTC. Amino acid sequence: CASSLSGPSYEQYF.